This TCR beta chain was retrieved from a study of cytomegalovirus exposure and HLA in healthy donors (dated by TCRdb to about 2017). With regard to the full study: An earlier analysis of under 600 of the donors reported 250 to 350 Gb of sequence data and approximately 110 million unique TCR beta sequences from about 180 million T cells. About 320 gigabases of sequencing data and tens of millions of unique TCR sequences were included in an early release covering 550 to 650 HLA-typed donors. Among the roughly 380 genotyped donors, around 81% belonged to the genetic ancestry cluster associated with self-reported Caucasian donors. The study was designed to test whether signatures of past pathogen exposure could be identified by cataloging public T cell receptors. Using immunosequencing, the study profiled T cell repertoires from about 650 subjects and related those repertoires to cytomegalovirus serostatus. A separate validation cohort of roughly 110 different subjects was used in addition to the approximately 670-subject first cohort. High-throughput TCR immunosequencing, statistical association of individual TCRs with disease status, and machine learning were combined to predict cytomegalovirus infection status. A later analysis re-examined previously published TCR beta repertoires from just over 650 donors and added high-resolution HLA genotyping to investigate patterns of TCR occurrence. Rather than using new phenotypic data, the later analysis identified candidate immune exposures from TCR beta sequences and from how often those sequences occurred across donors. An earlier analysis of around 640 of the donors used high-throughput TCR beta sequencing to judge whether each TCR beta V gene segment behaved as functional or pseudogenic. Alongside the repertoire data, information on donor age, sex, ethnicity and CMV serostatus was compiled. Genome-wide SNP genotypes for about 65% of the 666 donors were used in a later genetic analysis, which treated that subset as a discovery cohort. All discovery cohort repertoires had been generated using a single sequencing platform. Both class I and class II loci were covered by HLA typing, at four-digit resolution. Typing coverage varied by locus: 629-630 donors for A, B, C, DRB1 and DQB1; around 560 for DQA1; approximately 610 for DPA1; roughly 470 for DPB1. Because of strong linkage in the cohort, roughly five DR-DQ haplotypes were treated as single units for association and clustering. Across 300 to 400 genotyped donors of the cohort, an average of about 240,000 unique TCR beta nucleotide sequences per donor were sequenced, and 15% to 20% of those sequences were non-productive.

About this clone itself: Its antigen is still unknown. No much larger clone is present one base from it, and per-base qualities are unavailable.

Libraries were made using the immunoSEQ multiplex PCR assay. For the multiplex PCR, a mixture combining 60 forward primers for TCR Vbeta segments and 13 reverse primers for TCR Jbeta segments was used. A multiplex PCR assay on genomic DNA amplified the CDR3 region of rearranged TCR beta genes. On the Illumina HiSeq System, the amplified TCR beta libraries were sequenced as 87-base-pair reads. On the study's bioinformatics: In a later analysis, tens of millions of unique TCR beta chains were counted across the 690 or so repertoires, and roughly 11 million of these chains were shared by at least two donors. To remove PCR and sequencing errors, raw reads were error-corrected and collapsed into unique sequences using a nearest-neighbor algorithm that merged closely related sequences. CDR3 sequences were aligned to IMGT reference sequences to assign V, D and J gene segments. For a sequence to be retained, a match of at least six nucleotides to both a V gene segment and a J gene segment was required. Rearrangements were classified as productive when the CDR3 lacked stop codons and remained in frame with V and J, and all other rearrangements were classified as non-productive. Following IMGT convention, CDR3 was defined as the stretch from the second conserved V-encoded cysteine up to the conserved J-encoded phenylalanine. Sequences without an unambiguous match to a single V gene segment were excluded from the earlier analysis of approximately 560 of the donors. An earlier analysis of 500 to 600 of the donors classified V segments as functional when productive rearrangements were above 56.7% and as segregating when the standard deviation between donors was above 5%. A statistical classification framework was built for diagnosing cytomegalovirus status from the catalog of TCR beta chain sequences. In a later analysis, V and J genes were assigned by comparing TCR nucleotide sequences against IMGT/GENE-DB human TR gene sequences. In a later analysis, CDR3 sequences and most-parsimonious VDJ recombination scenarios were assigned using the TCRdist pipeline. In a later analysis, each TCR beta chain was defined by its CDR3 amino acid sequence together with its V-gene family, and reads without a unique V-gene family were excluded. As a way to deal with suspected cross-contamination and a sequencing artifact, a later analysis dropped approximately 590 nucleotide sequences that were highly shared and had low generation probability. In a later analysis, a clonal expansion index was calculated for each public chain from normalized within-repertoire ranks of inferred template counts. In a later analysis, generation probabilities were computed with a VDJ recombination model fitted to out-of-frame rearrangements, and the resulting probabilities were checked against IGoR. A later analysis scored TCR-TCR, TCR-HLA and TCR-CMV co-occurrence with hypergeometric tests, applying a repertoire-size bias correction to TCR pairs. In a later analysis, false discovery rates were estimated by permuting HLA or CMV assignments 20 times. A later analysis grouped co-occurring TCRs with DBSCAN, adding TCRdist sequence similarity when clustering within HLA-allele-positive subsets. Repertoires with fewer than 30,000 or more than 120,000 public chains, plus five repertoires with anomalous nucleotide sharing, were excluded from co-occurrence clustering. What TCRdb holds here is the immuneACCESS table cut down to in-frame rearrangements. Part of the clones is not present; checked against another copy, under half of the missing clones reflect an unresolved V gene, and the others are unexplained. D and trimming come from the DNA, and the V and J calls and clone size come from that table. Recorded for this sample are over 150,000 clones; 77% of them occurred a single time. The top ten hold about 1.5% of the sample.

The investigation overall reported the following: A later analysis found that HLA-associated TCR beta chains were more clonally expanded and had lower generation probabilities than equally common non-associated chains. For the cohort, immune exposure information was limited to CMV serostatus. An association between a missense DCLRE1C variant and V-gene and J-gene trimming of TCR beta chains was found in a later genetic analysis and replicated in an independent cohort. A later analysis associated around 16,000 TCR beta sequences with specific HLA alleles at a false discovery rate of 0.05. An earlier analysis of 450 to 750 of the donors showed that most TCR beta V segments appeared in productive rearrangements either about 90% or about 30% of the time, which broadly matched IMGT annotations. The cohort was sequenced for TCR beta chains only, and without alpha or paired-chain data the features that could be detected were limited. A group of highly shared sequence variants was considered likely to be a technical artifact of the sequencing pipeline. According to a later genetic analysis, donors in an Asian-associated ancestry cluster had fewer N-insertions in productive TCRs than the approximately 670-donor mean. The authors suggested that the approach could potentially be generalized to other disease states and immunological phenotypes. Correlated functional status among segregating V segments might be attributable to linkage disequilibrium, but an unknown experimental factor could not be ruled out. According to a later analysis, TCR association rates differed among HLA loci, with DRB1 alleles showing the most associated TCRs and HLA-C alleles showing the fewest. According to a later analysis, parvovirus B19, influenza, CMV and Epstein-Barr virus appeared linked to several top co-occurrence clusters. Strong co-occurrence of HLA alleles, especially DR and DQ, made assigning TCR associations to individual alleles difficult. The classifier was reported to diagnose cytomegalovirus status with high specificity and sensitivity in both the original and validation cohorts. The study gave a list of more than 150 TCR beta chains associated with cytomegalovirus. Some IMGT-functional V segments, including TRBV6-2 and TRBV6-3, could not be distinguished by the 87-base-pair reads and were therefore excluded. A few of the identified cytomegalovirus-associated TCR beta chains were confirmed in vitro to be specific for cytomegalovirus antigens. Presence/absence analyses assumed roughly uniform sequencing depth across donors, an assumption that may not hold. Because some donors lacked HLA typing at each locus, the association tests relied only on the typed subset. Most TCR sequences were seen in very few donors, while some public TCRs were found in many individuals. A further reported finding was that TCR beta sequences accurately predicted the HLA-A and HLA-B alleles for most subjects in the first cohort. Most CMV-associated TCR beta chains appeared to be HLA-restricted in a later analysis, and the HLA associations seemed to be driven largely by CMV exposure. The earlier analysis of almost 600 of the donors excluded 15 to 20 rarely observed V segments, including chromosome 9 orphons, because counts were too low.

The cohort consisted of fewer than 700 healthy bone marrow donors. At the time of sampling, all cohort members were nominally healthy, though unrecorded immune exposures were likely present. The donor tested CMV seropositive, placing the donor among the 250 to 300 seropositive members of the cohort. A peripheral blood sample was provided by each donor, and peripheral blood mononuclear cells were used for TCR beta sequencing. Genomic DNA was extracted from the blood cell samples with the Qiagen DNeasy Blood Extraction Kit. The CDR3, cysteine through phenylalanine, is 13 amino acids long. Of all the DNA, just the CDR3 is kept, 39 bases in frame from base 1. CDR1 and CDR2 are read off the germline V gene as MNHEY and SVGAGI. V and J are trimmed by 7 bases and 7 bases, and the gene matches miss 5 bases of the junction.

Sequences were obtained from PBMCs. The receptor's source is a woman aged 25-40 years in good health and CMV-seropositive. The chain joins TRBV6-5 to TRBJ1-5, with 9 central nucleotides matching TRBD1. CDR3 sequence: CASKPGQGQPQHF. The sequenced DNA: TGTGCCAGCAAGCCGGGACAGGGCCAGCCCCAGCATTTT.